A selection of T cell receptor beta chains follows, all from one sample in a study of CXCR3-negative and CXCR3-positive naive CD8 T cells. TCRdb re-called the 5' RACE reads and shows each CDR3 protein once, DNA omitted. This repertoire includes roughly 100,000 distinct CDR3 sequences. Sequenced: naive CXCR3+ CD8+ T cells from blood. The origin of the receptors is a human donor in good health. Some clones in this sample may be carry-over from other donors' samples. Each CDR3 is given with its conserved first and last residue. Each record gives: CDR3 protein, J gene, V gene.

CASSHDREAEAFF,TRBJ1-1,TRBV4-3
CASSFSLNYEQYF,TRBJ2-7,TRBV7-2
CASGPNRALDYNSPLHF,TRBJ1-6,TRBV12-5
CASSTSSLAKNIQYF,TRBJ2-4,TRBV27
CAISEGENYGYTF,TRBJ1-2,TRBV10-3
CASSPRTGVNTGELFF,TRBJ2-2,TRBV7-9
CASSLGLADEQYF,TRBJ2-7,TRBV5-1
CASSMGSESSYNEQFF,TRBJ2-1,TRBV19
CSARGGQGINEQFF,TRBJ2-1,TRBV20-1
CASAQAGAGTEAFF,TRBJ1-1,TRBV7-9
CASSQADQDSVSYEQYF,TRBJ2-7,TRBV4-3
CASSIGQNTGELFF,TRBJ2-2,TRBV5-1
CASSLGTGGLSYNEQFF,TRBJ2-1,TRBV7-8
CASSYSLAGSSYEQYF,TRBJ2-7,TRBV6-5
CASSLGQAAYSNQPQHF,TRBJ1-5,TRBV28
CASSIPTDTQYF,TRBJ2-3,TRBV19
CATSRDLEEHEQYF,TRBJ2-7,TRBV15
CASSHGGDTDTQYF,TRBJ2-3,TRBV6-6
CASSLETGTGSETQYF,TRBJ2-5,TRBV4-3
CSAQGGYNEQFF,TRBJ2-1,TRBV29-1
CASSQDRSSTDTQYF,TRBJ2-3,TRBV4-3
CASSLPDSRPNTGELFF,TRBJ2-2,TRBV23-1
CASSQDRGRESMNTEAFF,TRBJ1-1,TRBV4-1
CASRAGGSYNEQFF,TRBJ2-1,TRBV6-5
CASSQGLAGTSYEQYF,TRBJ2-7,TRBV6-2/TRBV6-3
CSTWENSLSGYTF,TRBJ1-2,TRBV29-1
CASSPVSSPGYEQYF,TRBJ2-7,TRBV7-9
CASSYGSDYGYTF,TRBJ1-2,TRBV6-5
CSVLSEDNEQFF,TRBJ2-1,TRBV29-1
CSVEDPSSDTQYF,TRBJ2-3,TRBV29-1
CSARDSLIIEETQYF,TRBJ2-5,TRBV20-1
CNLFPSPPKREGRSYNEQFF,TRBJ2-1,TRBV29-1
CASSFEDNTEAFF,TRBJ1-1,TRBV7-2
CASSPGQGLGSYEQYF,TRBJ2-7,TRBV5-6
CSVKAGGLGEQFF,TRBJ2-1,TRBV29-1
CASSLVPYPLTGNEQFF,TRBJ2-1,TRBV7-2
CASSLAGDSYGYTF,TRBJ1-2,TRBV5-6
CASGLTETYGYTF,TRBJ1-2,TRBV12-5
CSTSAGARNEQFF,TRBJ2-1,TRBV29-1
CSVESRDRGNKASYEQYF,TRBJ2-7,TRBV29-1
CASSQSVTTGELLF,TRBJ2-2,TRBV6-6
CASSPGPMNTEAFF,TRBJ1-1,TRBV7-2
CASSLRGRFYEQYF,TRBJ2-7,TRBV5-6
CSVGLAGGRGNEQFF,TRBJ2-1,TRBV29-1
CASSLALGPNTGELFF,TRBJ2-2,TRBV5-4
CASSLVRLDTQYF,TRBJ2-3,TRBV11-3
CASSDRVWGTEAFF,TRBJ1-1,TRBV6-1
CASSLRGLAGVEGNEQFF,TRBJ2-1,TRBV12-3/TRBV12-4
CASNTWTGADTQYF,TRBJ2-3,TRBV7-2
CASSQGGEAFF,TRBJ1-1,TRBV4-1
CASSLLGNTEAFF,TRBJ1-1,TRBV27
CASSKTLATYGYTF,TRBJ1-2,TRBV21-1
CASSYDRIDGYTF,TRBJ1-2,TRBV19
CSATRDSYYGYTF,TRBJ1-2,TRBV29-1
CASSLEGQRSTDTQYF,TRBJ2-3,TRBV5-5
CSAHLSPDEQFF,TRBJ2-1,TRBV29-1
CASSHVDGGAEETQYF,TRBJ2-5,TRBV4-1
CSVGELIYEQYF,TRBJ2-7,TRBV29-1
CASSKEVGPEQFF,TRBJ2-1,TRBV12-3/TRBV12-4
CASSWAAGVLRETQYF,TRBJ2-5,TRBV12-3/TRBV12-4